This T cell receptor beta chain was found in a study of STAT5B mutations in CD4+ large granular lymphocyte leukemia. Profiling relied on immunoSEQ multiplex PCR, and the TCRdb table lists in-frame clones only, not all of them. The repertoire includes 20,000 to 25,000 clones, 79% of them detected once, and roughly 0.43% sits in the top ten. Germline CDR1 is MNHEY and CDR2 is SVGAGI. With V trimmed by 6 bases and J by 5 bases, 5 bases remained unmatched. The length of the CDR3 is 15 residues. The V and J genes are TRBV6-5 and TRBJ2-2, with 11 bases identical to TRBD1. Source material: CD4+ T cells from blood buffy coats. This receptor was obtained from a human donor in good health. The CDR3 DNA reads TGTGCCAGCAGACAGGGACAGGGGGGTACCGGGGAGCTGTTTTTT. Protein: CASRQGQGGTGELFF.